Listed here are 14 T cell receptor beta chains from one sample, sequenced in a study of blood T cell repertoires in COVID-19. Generated by immunoSEQ multiplex PCR, the TCRdb table keeps only in-frame clones and is missing some. The data contain under 200,000 clones, around 85% of them seen just once; the ten biggest clones take up around 8.2%. Sequenced input: peripheral blood. The receptors originated from a man aged 55 to 70 with acute or convalescent COVID-19.

The chain uses TRBV28 and TRBJ2-7; TRBD2 is a possible D gene (5 bases). The V gene's germline CDR1 is MDHEN and CDR2 SYDVKM. Trimming removed 6 bases at V and 3 bases at J, with 15 bases between. There are 14 residues in the CDR3. The CDR3: CASSLLFAGYEQYF. CDR3 DNA: TGTGCCAGCAGCTTACTCTTCGCGGGCTACGAGCAGTACTTC. Filled out from reference TRBV28 and TRBJ2-7, the complete variable domain reads DVKVTQSSRYLVKRTGEKVFLECVQDMDHENMFWYRQDPGLGLRLIYFSYDVKMKEKGDIPEGYSVSREKKERFSLILESASTNQTSMYLCASSLLFAGYEQYFGPGTRLTVT.

V is TRBV6-5 and J is TRBJ1-6; TRBD1 is a possible D gene (5 bases). This CDR3 has 16 amino acids. V gave up 0 bases and J gave up 7 bases, with 13 bases separating them. Germline V gene sequence: CDR1 MNHEY, CDR2 SVGAGI. CDR3 amino acids: CASSYSSAGPNSPLHF. In DNA form, the CDR3 reads TGTGCCAGCAGTTACTCCTCGGCAGGGCCGAATTCACCCCTCCACTTT.

The chain links TRBV7-3 to TRBJ1-6, with D perhaps TRBD1 (5 bases). V was shortened by 5 bases and J by 10 bases, with 15 bases between the two germline ends. CDR3 size: 14 residues. The germline V gene encodes CDR1 SGHTA and CDR2 FQGTGA. The CDR3 loop reads CASSAQGSRSPLHF. The CDR3 bases are TGTGCCAGCAGCGCCCAGGGTTCTAGATCACCCCTCCACTTT.

The rearrangement joins TRBV7-3 to TRBJ1-1; D uncertain. CDR1 is SGHTA and CDR2 is FQGTGA in the germline V gene. This CDR3 comprises 13 residues. Trimming shortened V by 2 bases and J by 4 bases, and 8 bases separated the two germline ends. The CDR3 loop is CASSLGQSTEAFF. The CDR3 bases are TGTGCCAGCAGCTTAGGGCAGTCCACTGAAGCTTTCTTT.

This clone was observed a few times. This chain joins TRBV6-6 and TRBJ1-5; no definite D call. The CDR3 sequence is 13 residues long. Trimming cost V 1 base and J 1 base, with 2 bases left between them. Germline CDR1 is MNHNY and CDR2 is SVGAGI (reference sequence). The CDR3 reads CASSYLSNQPQHF. DNA for the CDR3: TGTGCCAGCAGTTACTTAAGCAATCAGCCCCAGCATTTT.

The chain links TRBV29-1 to TRBJ1-1, with TRBD1 as a possible D gene (5 bases). The V end was cut by 7 bases, the J end by 4 bases, with 16 bases between. Per germline, CDR1 SQVTM and CDR2 ANQGSEA. There are 13 residues in the CDR3. The CDR3 DNA is TGCAGCGCACCGCGGGGGGGGAGCACTGAAGCTTTCTTT. Amino acids: CSAPRGGSTEAFF.

The chain combines TRBV28 with TRBJ2-2; weak D call: TRBD2 (5 bases). The CDR3 is made up of 17 amino acids. Germline V lookup: CDR1 MDHEN, CDR2 SYDVKM. V was shortened by 3 bases and J by 1 base, with 15 bases between the two germline ends. Here the CDR3 DNA reads TGTGCCAGCAGTTTCCCCGGGGAAGGGTTGAACACCGGGGAGCTGTTTTTT. This sequence encodes CASSFPGEGLNTGELFF.

The chain joins TRBV6-4 to TRBJ2-3; TRBD1 matches at 9 bases. Germline CDR1 and CDR2: MRHNA and SNTAGT. CDR3 length: 15 amino acids. The trim removed 5 bases at V and 10 bases at J, leaving 13 bases unmatched. CDR3 sequence: CASSPRTGEWVAQYF. The CDR3, as DNA: TGTGCCAGCAGTCCCAGGACAGGGGAGTGGGTTGCGCAGTATTTT.

The chain employs TRBV2 and TRBJ2-1; tentatively, D is TRBD2 (5 bases). Germline V lookup: CDR1 SNHLY, CDR2 FYNNEI. The V gene lost 7 bases and the J gene lost 2 bases, with 15 bases spanning the gap. The CDR3 totals 15 residues. The CDR3 nucleotides are TGTGCCAGCACCTCATTTGGAGCGGCCTACAATGAGCAGTTCTTC. Encoded protein: CASTSFGAAYNEQFF.

This clone was seen a single time. The chain carries TRBV27 and TRBJ2-3; 12 bases match TRBD2. The germline V gene has CDR1 MNHEY and CDR2 SMNVEV (reference sequence). There are 16 residues in the CDR3. V lost 3 bases to trimming and J lost 7 bases; unmatched junction nucleotides: 8. Here the CDR3 DNA reads TGTGCCAGCAGTTTCGTCGGACTAGCGGGATTAAATACGCAGTATTTT. Its translation is CASSFVGLAGLNTQYF.

This chain joins TRBV27 and TRBJ2-2; the match to TRBD2 covers 14 bases. The CDR3 is 15 residues long. Trimming took 6 bases from V and 6 from J; bases not matched to a gene: 3. Germline CDR1 is MNHEY and CDR2 is SMNVEV (reference sequence). The CDR3 bases are TGTGCCAGCAGGAGACTAGCGGGAGGGGCCGGGGAGCTGTTTTTT. This gives the protein CASRRLAGGAGELFF.

The CDR3: CAWSVTGLGTEAFF. The CDR3 bases are TGTGCCTGGAGTGTGACAGGGTTGGGCACTGAAGCTTTCTTT. The chain employs TRBV30 and TRBJ1-1; 7 bases fit TRBD1. Germline V gene lookup returns CDR1 GTSNPN and CDR2 SVGIG (reference sequence). Trimming cost V 0 bases and J 4 bases; bases outside gene matches: 5. The CDR3 is 14 amino acids. The complete variable domain, with remaining parts taken from reference TRBV30 and TRBJ1-1, reads SQTIHQWPATLVQPVGSPLSLECTVEGTSNPNLYWYRQAAGRGLQLLFYSVGIGQISSEVPQNLSASRPQDRQFILSSKKLLLSDSGFYLCAWSVTGLGTEAFFGQGTRLTVV.

The chain uses TRBV5-4 and TRBJ1-3, with 9 bases that match TRBD1. V dropped 2 bases and J dropped 0; count of bases not matched to a gene: 6. The CDR3 contains 17 residues. Germline V gene sequence: CDR1 SGHNT, CDR2 YYREEE (reference sequence). CDR3 protein: CASSFRDRVDSGNTIYF. The CDR3 region has the DNA TGTGCCAGCAGCTTTAGGGACAGGGTCGACTCTGGAAACACCATATATTTT.

The chain employs TRBV5-1 and TRBJ1-6; tentative D call: TRBD1 (5 bases). The germline CDR1 and CDR2 sequences are SGHRS and YFSETQ. Trimming pared 4 bases from V and 11 bases from J, leaving 13 bases between. The CDR3 has 13 amino acids. The CDR3 DNA reads TGCGCCAGCAGCCGGGCGGGGACTACACCCCTCCACTTT. Amino acids: CASSRAGTTPLHF.